These T cell receptor beta chains were read from a single sample in a study of chemoradiotherapy in HPV16-positive cancers. Produced via immunoSEQ multiplex PCR; TCRdb's table is partial and in-frame only. Of tens of thousands of clones in the sample, approximately 90% are singletons; the top ten hold 20% to 25%. The sample in question was blood, obtained from a patient who underwent chemoradiotherapy. The receptors originated from a human donor with HPV-associated anogenital cancer. Both conserved end residues are part of each CDR3. Fields, in order: CDR3 length, V gene, D gene, clone size, J gene, CDR3 protein, CDR3 DNA. A D gene is named only where the DNA matches it firmly. Clone size is shown for a subset of rows, as once, few, many or a class of expanded clone.

15,TRBV5-1,TRBD1,-,TRBJ1-1,CVSSLGQGKDTEAFF,TGCGTCAGCAGCCTAGGACAGGGGAAGGACACTGAAGCTTTCTTT
13,TRBV6-5,-,-,TRBJ2-1,CASSKRRDNEQFF,TGTGCCAGCAGTAAACGACGGGACAATGAGCAGTTCTTC
15,TRBV30,-,-,TRBJ1-6,CAWTPQWGGNSPLHF,TGTGCCTGGACCCCCCAGTGGGGTGGGAATTCACCCCTCCACTTT
13,TRBV2,TRBD1,-,TRBJ2-1,CASSGQGYNEQFF,TGTGCCAGCTCGGGACAGGGGTACAATGAGCAGTTCTTC
17,TRBV5-8,-,-,TRBJ1-5,CASSQLSGPTSNQPQHF,TGTGCCAGCAGCCAATTATCGGGACCGACTAGCAATCAGCCCCAGCATTTT
15,TRBV6-1,-,-,TRBJ1-1,CASSMGRGINTEAFF,TGTGCCAGCAGTATGGGACGAGGGATCAACACTGAAGCTTTCTTT
16,TRBV7-2,-,-,TRBJ1-2,CASSLARKEANYGYTF,TGTGCCAGCAGCTTAGCCCGGAAGGAAGCTAACTATGGCTACACCTTC
16,TRBV6-1,TRBD1,-,TRBJ2-7,CASSESGSGGNDEQYF,TGTGCCAGCAGTGAATCAGGGTCAGGGGGCAACGACGAGCAGTACTTC
14,TRBV27,-,medium-sized,TRBJ2-6,CASSRSSGANVLTF,TGTGCCAGCAGTCGATCCTCTGGGGCCAACGTCCTGACTTTC
14,TRBV29-1,-,-,TRBJ2-6,CSAQGGSGANVLTF,TGCAGCGCTCAGGGGGGCTCTGGGGCCAACGTCCTGACTTTC
11,TRBV19,-,-,TRBJ1-2,CASKRLNRYTF,TGTGCCAGTAAGCGGCTAAACCGCTACACCTTC
16,TRBV12-5,-,-,TRBJ1-5,CASGLLRPGIYQPQHF,TGTGCTAGTGGTTTACTTCGCCCAGGGATATACCAGCCCCAGCATTTT
14,TRBV18,TRBD1,-,TRBJ1-4,CASSPQGAGEKLFF,TGTGCCAGCTCACCACAGGGGGCGGGTGAAAAACTGTTTTTT
12,TRBV28,TRBD1,-,TRBJ2-7,CASGTGDYEQYF,TGTGCCAGCGGGACAGGGGACTACGAGCAGTACTTC
12,TRBV5-1,-,-,TRBJ2-1,CASSFLAHEQFF,TGCGCCAGCAGCTTTCTAGCGCATGAGCAGTTCTTC
17,TRBV5-6,TRBD1,-,TRBJ1-2,CASSAVIGTGREYGYTF,TGTGCCAGCAGCGCCGTGATAGGGACAGGGAGGGAATATGGCTACACCTTC
15,TRBV6-1,-,-,TRBJ1-5,CASSDRDYSNQPQHF,TGTGCCAGCAGTGACAGGGACTATAGCAATCAGCCCCAGCATTTT
15,TRBV2,TRBD2,-,TRBJ2-2,CASKIRLAGAGELFF,TGTGCCAGCAAGATTAGACTAGCGGGAGCCGGGGAGCTGTTTTTT
13,TRBV5-6,-,-,TRBJ2-3,CASSYTLLDTQYF,TGTGCCAGCAGCTACACCTTGTTAGATACGCAGTATTTT
16,TRBV10-2,-,-,TRBJ2-2,CATIPRTGSTPGELFF,TGCGCCACCATACCTCGAACCGGGAGCACCCCCGGGGAGCTGTTTTTT
15,TRBV18,-,once,TRBJ2-1,CASSPRQGQYNEQFF,TGTGCCAGCTCACCGCGGCAGGGGCAATACAATGAGCAGTTCTTC
15,TRBV11-2,TRBD1,-,TRBJ2-7,CASSTGQGWVDEQYF,TGTGCCAGCAGCACAGGACAGGGGTGGGTTGATGAGCAGTACTTC
14,TRBV10-3,TRBD1,-,TRBJ2-7,CAIRGNGQGLEQYF,TGTGCCATCAGGGGGAACGGACAGGGACTCGAGCAGTACTTC
15,TRBV10-3,-,-,TRBJ1-4,CAISESTGRGEKLFF,TGTGCCATCAGTGAGTCGACAGGAAGGGGCGAAAAACTGTTTTTT
13,TRBV9,-,-,TRBJ2-7,CASSADLAYEQYF,TGTGCCAGCAGCGCGGACTTGGCCTACGAGCAGTACTTC
14,TRBV5-6,-,-,TRBJ2-1,CASSHGQSYNEQFF,TGTGCCAGCAGTCACGGTCAATCCTACAATGAGCAGTTCTTC
13,TRBV7-2,-,-,TRBJ1-2,CASSPGQQYGYTF,TGTGCCAGCAGCCCCGGACAGCAATATGGCTACACCTTC
14,TRBV6-5,TRBD1,-,TRBJ2-2,CASTITGGTGELFF,TGTGCCAGCACTATAACAGGGGGCACCGGGGAGCTGTTTTTT
11,TRBV30,-,-,TRBJ2-7,CAWDSTYEQYF,TGTGCCTGGGACAGTACCTACGAGCAGTACTTC
16,TRBV5-6,TRBD2,-,TRBJ2-3,CASSTSYGLVTDTQYF,TGTGCCAGCAGCACTTCTTATGGACTAGTCACAGATACGCAGTATTTT
15,TRBV19,TRBD2,-,TRBJ2-7,CASSRLAGSSYEQYF,TGTGCCAGTAGTCGACTAGCGGGAAGCTCCTACGAGCAGTACTTC
13,TRBV7-9,-,-,TRBJ2-7,CASMPTGPYEQYF,TGTGCCAGCATGCCGACAGGTCCCTACGAGCAGTACTTC
14,TRBV6-5,TRBD2,-,TRBJ2-7,CASSSGSRGVEQYF,TGTGCCAGCAGTTCTGGGTCCCGGGGGGTCGAGCAGTACTTC
16,TRBV7-9,-,-,TRBJ2-3,CASSPRSLLPTDTQYF,TGTGCCAGCAGCCCCCGTAGCCTACTCCCGACAGATACGCAGTATTTT
14,TRBV18,-,-,TRBJ1-1,CASSPLRLNTEAFF,TGTGCCAGCTCACCACTACGTTTGAACACTGAAGCTTTCTTT
15,TRBV7-2,TRBD1,-,TRBJ2-7,CASSPTRDSAYEQYF,TGTGCCAGCAGCCCTACCCGGGACAGCGCCTACGAGCAGTACTTC
14,TRBV2,-,-,TRBJ2-3,CASSEYRGRDTQYF,TGTGCCAGCAGTGAGTATAGGGGCAGAGATACGCAGTATTTT
23,TRBV7-3,-,-,TRBJ1-2,CASSLNWGAATGQNSTFLGGYTF,TGTGCCAGCAGCTTAAATTGGGGGGCCGCGACGGGTCAAAACTCGACGTTTCTGGGTGGCTACACCTTC
13,TRBV5-1,-,-,TRBJ2-7,CASSSNIPYEQYF,TGCGCCAGCAGCTCGAACATTCCCTACGAGCAGTACTTC
15,TRBV19,TRBD1,once,TRBJ1-2,CASSPRQGNFYGYTF,TGTGCCAGTAGTCCCAGACAGGGGAATTTCTATGGCTACACCTTC
13,TRBV30,TRBD1,-,TRBJ2-5,CAWGQGTREAQYF,TGTGCCTGGGGACAGGGTACAAGAGAGGCCCAGTACTTC
13,TRBV6-5,-,-,TRBJ1-1,CASRYAEGTEAFF,TGTGCCAGCCGTTACGCGGAGGGCACTGAAGCTTTCTTT
13,TRBV9,-,-,TRBJ1-2,CASSPGRLDGYTF,TGTGCCAGCAGCCCAGGACGATTAGATGGCTACACCTTC
15,TRBV30,TRBD1,-,TRBJ1-4,CAWSVDRGSGEKLFF,TGTGCCTGGAGTGTAGACAGGGGATCGGGGGAAAAACTGTTTTTT
15,TRBV7-9,TRBD2,once,TRBJ2-5,CASSSGLALIGTQYF,TGTGCCAGCAGCTCAGGACTAGCGCTGATCGGGACCCAGTACTTC
14,TRBV6-6,-,-,TRBJ2-5,CASSGSGVGETQYF,TGTGCCAGCAGTGGTAGTGGTGTAGGAGAGACCCAGTACTTC
13,TRBV5-1,-,-,TRBJ1-1,CASSRGKDTEAFF,TGCGCCAGCAGCAGGGGAAAAGACACTGAAGCTTTCTTT
13,TRBV2,TRBD1,-,TRBJ1-1,CASSENTGGEAFF,TGTGCCAGCAGTGAAAATACAGGGGGTGAAGCTTTCTTT